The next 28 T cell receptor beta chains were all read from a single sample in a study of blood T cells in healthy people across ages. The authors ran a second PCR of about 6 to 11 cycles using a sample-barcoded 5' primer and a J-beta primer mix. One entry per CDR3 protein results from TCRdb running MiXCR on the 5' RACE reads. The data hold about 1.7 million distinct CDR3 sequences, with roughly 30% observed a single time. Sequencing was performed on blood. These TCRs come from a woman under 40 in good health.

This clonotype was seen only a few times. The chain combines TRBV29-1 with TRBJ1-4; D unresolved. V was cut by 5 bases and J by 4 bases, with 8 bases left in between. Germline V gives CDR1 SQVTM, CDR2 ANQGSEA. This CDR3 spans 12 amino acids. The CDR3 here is CSVRTGNEKLFF. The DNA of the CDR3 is TGCAGCGTTCGGACGGGTAATGAAAAACTGTTTTTT.

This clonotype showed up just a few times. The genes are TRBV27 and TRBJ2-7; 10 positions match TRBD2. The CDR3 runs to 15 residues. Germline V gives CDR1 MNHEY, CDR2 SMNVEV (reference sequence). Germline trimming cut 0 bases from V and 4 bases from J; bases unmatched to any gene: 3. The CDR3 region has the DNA TGTGCCAGCAGTTTATCAGCGGGGGGGTGGTACGAGCAGTACTTC. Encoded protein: CASSLSAGGWYEQYF.

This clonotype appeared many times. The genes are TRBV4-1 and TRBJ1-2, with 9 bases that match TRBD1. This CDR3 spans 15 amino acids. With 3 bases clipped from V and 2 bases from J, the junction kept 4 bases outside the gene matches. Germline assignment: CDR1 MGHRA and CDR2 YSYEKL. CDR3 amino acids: CASSHPGTGNYGYTF. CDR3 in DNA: TGCGCCAGCAGCCACCCTGGGACAGGGAACTATGGCTACACCTTC.

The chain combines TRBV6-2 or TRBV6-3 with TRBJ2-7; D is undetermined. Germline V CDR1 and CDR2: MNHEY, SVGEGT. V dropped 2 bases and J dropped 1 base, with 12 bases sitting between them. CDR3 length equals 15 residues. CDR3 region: CASSYQRQESYEQYF. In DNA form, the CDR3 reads TGTGCCAGCAGTTACCAGAGGCAGGAGTCCTACGAGCAGTACTTC.

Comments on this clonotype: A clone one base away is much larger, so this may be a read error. This chain's CDR3 is CASSTGGGRAKNIQYF. The CDR3 DNA sequence: TGTGCCAGCAGCACAGGGGGTGGGAGAGCCAAAAACATTCAGTACTTC. The chain is built from TRBV9 and TRBJ2-4; 8 nucleotides agree with TRBD1. The CDR3 consists of 16 residues. CDR1 and CDR2 from the germline V gene are SGDLS and YYNGEE. J gave up 0 bases and V 4 bases, and 6 bases lay outside the gene matches. The full variable domain, with the rest looked up from reference TRBV9 and TRBJ2-4, is DSGVTQTPKHLITATGQRVTLRCSPRSGDLSVYWYQQSLDQGLQFLIQYYNGEERAKGNILERFSAQQFPDLHSELNLSSLELGDSALYFCASSTGGGRAKNIQYFGAGTRLSVL.

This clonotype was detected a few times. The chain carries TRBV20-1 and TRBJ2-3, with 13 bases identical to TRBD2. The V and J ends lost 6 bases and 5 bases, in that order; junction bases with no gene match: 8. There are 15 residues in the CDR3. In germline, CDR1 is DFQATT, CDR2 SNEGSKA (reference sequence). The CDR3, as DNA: TGCAGTGCCAGGGTACTAGCGGGGGGGCTAGATACGCAGTATTTT. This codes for CSARVLAGGLDTQYF.

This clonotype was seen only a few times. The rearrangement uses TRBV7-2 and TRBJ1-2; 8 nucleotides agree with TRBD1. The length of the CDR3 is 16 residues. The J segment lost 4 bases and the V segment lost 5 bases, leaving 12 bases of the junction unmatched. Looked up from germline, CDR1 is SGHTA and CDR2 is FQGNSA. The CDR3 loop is CASSPQGAGLSYGYTF. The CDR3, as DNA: TGTGCCAGCAGCCCCCAGGGGGCTGGTCTATCCTATGGCTACACCTTC.

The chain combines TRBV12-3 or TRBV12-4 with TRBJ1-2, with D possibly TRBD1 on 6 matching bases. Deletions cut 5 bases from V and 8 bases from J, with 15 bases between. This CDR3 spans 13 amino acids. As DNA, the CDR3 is TGTGCCAGCAGTGAGGGGGTTTGGTCGGGCTACACCTTC. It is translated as CASSEGVWSGYTF.

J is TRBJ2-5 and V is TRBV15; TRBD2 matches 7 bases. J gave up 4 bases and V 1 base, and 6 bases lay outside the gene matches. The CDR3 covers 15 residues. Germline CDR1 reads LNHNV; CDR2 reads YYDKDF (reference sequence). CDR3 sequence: CATSRVGRVGETQYF. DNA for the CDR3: TGTGCCACCAGCAGAGTAGGGAGGGTCGGAGAGACCCAGTACTTC.

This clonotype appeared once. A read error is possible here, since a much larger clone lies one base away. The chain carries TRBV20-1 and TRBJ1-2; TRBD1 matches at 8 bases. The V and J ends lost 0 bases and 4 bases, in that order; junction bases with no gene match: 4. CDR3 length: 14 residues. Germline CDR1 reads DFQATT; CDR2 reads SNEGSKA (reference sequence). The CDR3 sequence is CSARERTGTYGYTF. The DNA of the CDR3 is TGCAGTGCTAGAGAGCGGACAGGGACCTATGGCTACACCTTC.

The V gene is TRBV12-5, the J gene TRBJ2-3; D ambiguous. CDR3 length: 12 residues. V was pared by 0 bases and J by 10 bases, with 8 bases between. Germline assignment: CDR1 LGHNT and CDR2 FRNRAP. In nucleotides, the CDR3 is TGTGCTAGTGGTTTGGTGAACACGGCGCAGTATTTT. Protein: CASGLVNTAQYF.

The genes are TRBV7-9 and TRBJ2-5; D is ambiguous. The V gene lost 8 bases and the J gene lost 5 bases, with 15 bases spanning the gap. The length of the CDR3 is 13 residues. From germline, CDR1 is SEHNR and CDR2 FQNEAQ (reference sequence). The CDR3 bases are TGTGCCAGCGCCGAGGCAGATCAGGAGACCCAGTACTTC. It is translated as CASAEADQETQYF.

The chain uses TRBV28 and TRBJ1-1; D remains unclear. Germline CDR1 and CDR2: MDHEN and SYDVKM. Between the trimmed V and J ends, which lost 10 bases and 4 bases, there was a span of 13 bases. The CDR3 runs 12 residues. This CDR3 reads CATLPSGTEAFF. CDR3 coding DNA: TGTGCCACACTGCCGTCGGGCACTGAAGCTTTCTTT.

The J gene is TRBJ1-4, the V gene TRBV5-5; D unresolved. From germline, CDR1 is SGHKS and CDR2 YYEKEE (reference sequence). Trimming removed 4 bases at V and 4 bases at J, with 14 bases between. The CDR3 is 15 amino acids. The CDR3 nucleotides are TGTGCCAGCAGCGTCCCCGGGTCCCTTAATGAAAAACTGTTTTTT. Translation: CASSVPGSLNEKLFF.

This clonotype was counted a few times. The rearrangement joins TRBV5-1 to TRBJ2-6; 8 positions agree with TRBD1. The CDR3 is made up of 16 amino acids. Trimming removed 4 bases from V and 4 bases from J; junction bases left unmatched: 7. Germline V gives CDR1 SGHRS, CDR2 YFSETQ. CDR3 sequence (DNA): TGCGCCAGCAGCGGGTGGACAGGGACCGGGGCCAACGTCCTGACTTTC. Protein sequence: CASSGWTGTGANVLTF.

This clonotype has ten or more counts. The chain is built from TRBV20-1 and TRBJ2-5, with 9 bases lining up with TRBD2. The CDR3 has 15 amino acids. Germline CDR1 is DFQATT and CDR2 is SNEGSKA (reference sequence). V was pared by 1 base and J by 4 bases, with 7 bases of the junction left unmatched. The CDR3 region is CSARALSGSRETQYF. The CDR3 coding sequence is TGCAGTGCTAGAGCTCTTAGCGGGAGTCGAGAGACCCAGTACTTC.

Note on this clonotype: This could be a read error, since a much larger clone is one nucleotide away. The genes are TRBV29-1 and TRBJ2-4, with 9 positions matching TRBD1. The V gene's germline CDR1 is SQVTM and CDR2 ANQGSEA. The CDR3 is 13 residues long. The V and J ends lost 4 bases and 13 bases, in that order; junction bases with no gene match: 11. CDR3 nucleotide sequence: TGCAGCGTTGGAGTGACAGGGGGGAATGAGCAGTACTTC. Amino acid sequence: CSVGVTGGNEQYF. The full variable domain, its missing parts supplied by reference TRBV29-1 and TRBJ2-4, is SAVISQKPSRDICQRGTSLTIQCQVDSQVTMMFWYRQQPGQSLTLIATANQGSEATYESGFVIDKFPISRPNLTFSTLTVSNMSPEDSSIYLCSVGVTGGNEQYFGAGTRLSVL.

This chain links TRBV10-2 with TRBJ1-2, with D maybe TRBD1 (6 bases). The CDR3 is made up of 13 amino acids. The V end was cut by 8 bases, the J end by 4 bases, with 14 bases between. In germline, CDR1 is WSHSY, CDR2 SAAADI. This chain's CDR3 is CASPKGEGYGYTF. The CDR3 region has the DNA TGCGCCAGCCCGAAGGGGGAGGGCTATGGCTACACCTTC.

CDR3 DNA: TGTGCCAGCAGCTTAGCGCAACAGCAAGAGACCCAGTACTTC. Its protein is CASSLAQQQETQYF. This chain uses TRBV7-9 with TRBJ2-5; D call uncertain. The CDR3 spans 14 residues. V shed 0 bases and J shed 2 bases, with 7 bases lying between them. CDR1 and CDR2 from the germline V gene are SEHNR and FQNEAQ (reference sequence).

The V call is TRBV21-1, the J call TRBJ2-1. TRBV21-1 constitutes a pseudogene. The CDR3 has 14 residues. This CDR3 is CVSSTGDSYNEQFF. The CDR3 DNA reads TGTGTCAGCAGCACAGGGGATTCGTACAATGAGCAGTTCTTC.

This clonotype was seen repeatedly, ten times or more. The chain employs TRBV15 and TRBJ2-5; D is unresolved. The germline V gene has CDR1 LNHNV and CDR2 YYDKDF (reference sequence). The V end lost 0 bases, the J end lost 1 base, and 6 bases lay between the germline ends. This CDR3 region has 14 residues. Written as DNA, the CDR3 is TGTGCCACCAGCAGAGATAGGGTCCAAGAGACCCAGTACTTC. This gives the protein CATSRDRVQETQYF.

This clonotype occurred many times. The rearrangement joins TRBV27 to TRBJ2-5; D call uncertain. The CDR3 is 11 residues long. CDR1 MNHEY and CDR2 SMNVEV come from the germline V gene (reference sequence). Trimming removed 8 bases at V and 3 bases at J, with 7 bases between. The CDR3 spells CASRRKETQYF. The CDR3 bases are TGTGCCAGCCGTCGAAAAGAGACCCAGTACTTC.

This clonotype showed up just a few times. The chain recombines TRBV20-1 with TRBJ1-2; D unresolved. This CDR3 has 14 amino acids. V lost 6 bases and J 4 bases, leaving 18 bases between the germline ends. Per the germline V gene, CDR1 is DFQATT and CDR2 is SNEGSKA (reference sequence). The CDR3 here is CSAPDPSQIYGYTF. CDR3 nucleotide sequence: TGCAGTGCGCCGGATCCGTCCCAAATCTATGGCTACACCTTC.

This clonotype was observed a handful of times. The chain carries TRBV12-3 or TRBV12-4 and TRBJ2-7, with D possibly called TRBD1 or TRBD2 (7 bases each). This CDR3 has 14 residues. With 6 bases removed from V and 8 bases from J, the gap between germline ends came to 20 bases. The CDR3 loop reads CASSRLRQGGKQYF. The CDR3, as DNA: TGTGCCAGCAGCCGCCTCCGACAGGGAGGGAAGCAGTACTTC.

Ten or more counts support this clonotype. This CDR3 reads CASSYGTGNNSPLHF. For the CDR3, the DNA is TGTGCCAGCAGTTACGGGACAGGGAACAATTCACCCCTCCACTTT. V usage is TRBV6-5 and J usage is TRBJ1-6; 9 positions agree with TRBD1. Losses at the gene ends were 2 bases for V and 7 bases for J; bases not matched to a gene: 3. The CDR3 has 15 residues. The germline V gene encodes CDR1 MNHEY and CDR2 SVGAGI.

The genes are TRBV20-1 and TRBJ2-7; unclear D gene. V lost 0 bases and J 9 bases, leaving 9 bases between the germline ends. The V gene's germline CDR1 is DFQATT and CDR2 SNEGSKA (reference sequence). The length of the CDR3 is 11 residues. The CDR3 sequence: CSARDFPGQYF. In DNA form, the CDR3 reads TGCAGTGCTAGAGATTTCCCCGGGCAGTACTTC.

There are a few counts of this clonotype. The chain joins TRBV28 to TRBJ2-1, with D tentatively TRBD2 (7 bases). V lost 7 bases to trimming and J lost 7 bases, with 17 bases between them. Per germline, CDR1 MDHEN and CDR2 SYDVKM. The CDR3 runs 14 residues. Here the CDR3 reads CASTPGGQWNEQFF. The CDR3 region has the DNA TGTGCCAGCACCCCGGGGGGCCAATGGAATGAGCAGTTCTTC.

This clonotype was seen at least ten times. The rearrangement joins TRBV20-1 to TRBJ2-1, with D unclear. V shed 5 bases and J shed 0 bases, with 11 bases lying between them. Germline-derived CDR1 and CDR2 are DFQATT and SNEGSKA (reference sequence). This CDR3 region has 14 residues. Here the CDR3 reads CSARLPNSYNEQFF. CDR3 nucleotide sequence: TGCAGTGCTCGATTACCAAACTCCTACAATGAGCAGTTCTTC.